Ten or more counts support the clone carrying this T cell receptor (beta chain). Its antigen remains unidentified. This record comes from a study of CD8+CD57+ T cells in acquired aplastic anemia. Study details: The average for DNA from sorted CD4+ and CD8+ cells was around 3.5 ug. Healthy donors had, on average, approximately 11 million reads for their CD4+ cells.

V shed 6 bases and J 8 bases; nucleotides not matched to a gene: 8. CDR1 and CDR2 (germline): MNHNY, SVGAGI (reference sequence). The length of the CDR3 is 14 residues. According to the study, genomic DNA was the template for TCR beta VDJ and CDR3 profiling. Via MiXCR, TCRdb re-called the reads, giving one row per CDR3 protein. The table lists approximately 170,000 distinct CDR3 sequences, around 50% of them singletons. Study findings and constraints: Patients and controls had CD8+ Simpson's diversity values that were not significantly distinct. Overlapping CD8+ CDR3 repertoires of patients and controls contained nearly 30 shared sequences.

The TCR comes from a human donor in good health, serving as a control. The sample taken for sequencing was sorted CD4+, CD8+, or CD8+CD57+ T cells (not recorded which) from PBMCs. The chain joins TRBV6-6 to TRBJ1-4; 8 bases are shared with TRBD1. The CDR3 loop is CASRNTGGEEKLFF. The CDR3 coding sequence is TGTGCCAGCAGAAACACAGGGGGGGAGGAAAAACTGTTTTTT.